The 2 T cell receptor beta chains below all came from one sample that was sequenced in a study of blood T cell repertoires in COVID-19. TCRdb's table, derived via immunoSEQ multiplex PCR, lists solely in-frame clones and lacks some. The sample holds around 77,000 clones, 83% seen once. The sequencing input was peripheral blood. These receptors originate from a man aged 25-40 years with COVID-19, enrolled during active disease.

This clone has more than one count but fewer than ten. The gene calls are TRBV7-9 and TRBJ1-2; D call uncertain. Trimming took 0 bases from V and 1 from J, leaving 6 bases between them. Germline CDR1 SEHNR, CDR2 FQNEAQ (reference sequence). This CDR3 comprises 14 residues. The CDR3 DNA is TGTGCCAGCAGCTTAGCACTCAATAACTATGGCTACACCTTC. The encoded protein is CASSLALNNYGYTF.

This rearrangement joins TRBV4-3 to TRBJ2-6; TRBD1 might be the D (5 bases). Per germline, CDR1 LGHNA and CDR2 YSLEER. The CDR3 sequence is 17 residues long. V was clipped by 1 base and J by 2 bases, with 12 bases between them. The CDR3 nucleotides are TGCGCCAGCAGCCAAGGGTCCGGCAGGGCTGGGGCCAACGTCCTGACTTTC. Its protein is CASSQGSGRAGANVLTF.